The clone carrying this T cell receptor beta chain showed up many times. Its antigen remains unknown. Using RNA template, CDR3s of TCR alpha and beta were amplified with iRepertoire arm-PCR. Tissue mRNA or PBMC total RNA, 100-400 ng, went into one-step reverse transcription and amplification. MiXCR was run by TCRdb on the multiplex PCR reads, yielding one entry per CDR3 protein. This repertoire shows some 40,000 distinct CDR3 sequences, around 24% found once; its top ten account for roughly 6%. The sample belongs to a study of glioma-infiltrating T cells. CDR1 is KGHSH, CDR2 LQKENI, per germline. The CDR3 totals 13 residues. Between the trimmed V and J ends, which lost 6 bases and 2 bases, there was a span of 10 bases. Study observations and caveats: CDR3 overlap between tissue and blood was very small. Gliomas, especially low-grade, showed above-expected tissue-blood divergence; non-neoplastic patients showed below.

The specimen was glioma tissue, nonneoplastic brain tissue, or PBMCs (not recorded which). The origin of this receptor is a human donor with low-grade glioma or glioblastoma, undergoing nonglioma brain surgery, or in good health (not recorded which). The chain combines TRBV18 with TRBJ2-5; D remains ambiguous. This CDR3 reads CASSAQRQETQYF. CDR3 coding DNA: TGTGCCAGCTCCGCACAAAGGCAAGAGACCCAGTACTTC.